This entry lists 25 T cell receptor beta chains sequenced from one sample in a study of blood T cell repertoires in COVID-19. TCRdb's table, derived via immunoSEQ multiplex PCR, lists solely in-frame clones and lacks some. The table has about 310,000 clones, about nine tenths seen once; the top ten hold 1%. The sample consisted of peripheral blood. These receptors all come from a man between 50 and 59 years old with active or convalescent COVID-19.

The chain is built from TRBV6-1 and TRBJ1-5, with D unclear. Germline-derived CDR1 and CDR2 are MNHNS and SASEGT. This CDR3 contains 14 residues. V lost 3 bases and J 3 bases, leaving 9 bases between the germline ends. CDR3 sequence: CASSENGNNQPQHF. Here the CDR3 DNA reads TGTGCCAGCAGTGAGAACGGTAACAATCAGCCCCAGCATTTT.

The chain carries TRBV24-1 and TRBJ2-2; 10 bases line up with TRBD1. Per the germline V gene, CDR1 is KGHDR and CDR2 is SFDVKD. V dropped 0 bases and J dropped 6; count of bases not matched to a gene: 3. The CDR3 covers 16 residues. CDR3 DNA sequence: TGTGCCACCAGTGATTTGCTCGGACAGGGGGCCGGGGAGCTGTTTTTT. Encoded protein: CATSDLLGQGAGELFF.

This rearrangement joins TRBV7-6 to TRBJ2-7, with D maybe TRBD2 (5 bases). The CDR3 contains 14 residues. The germline gives CDR1 SGHVS, CDR2 FNYEAQ. V lost 0 bases, J lost 3 bases, and 9 bases lay in between. The DNA for the CDR3 is TGTGCCAGCAGCTTAGCGGCGGGTAACTACGAGCAGTACTTC. Protein sequence: CASSLAAGNYEQYF.

This chain uses TRBV5-1 with TRBJ1-4; 7 nucleotides agree with TRBD1. The length of the CDR3 is 15 residues. The germline V gene has CDR1 SGHRS and CDR2 YFSETQ. With V trimmed by 4 bases and J by 2 bases, 5 bases remained unmatched. The CDR3 sequence is CASSLQGLTNEKLFF. Written as DNA, the CDR3 is TGCGCCAGCAGCCTACAGGGGCTCACTAATGAAAAACTGTTTTTT.

The chain recombines TRBV6-2 or TRBV6-3 with TRBJ2-1; 8 bases match TRBD2. The CDR3 is 18 residues long. CDR1 is MNHEY, CDR2 SVGEGT, per germline. The ends lost 2 bases at V and 0 bases at J; junction bases unmatched: 9. In DNA form, the CDR3 reads TGTGCCAGCAGTTACCCTACTAGCGGAGCCAGCTCCTACAATGAGCAGTTCTTC. Translated, it gives CASSYPTSGASSYNEQFF.

The gene calls are TRBV4-1 and TRBJ2-2, with a possible D match to TRBD1 (5 bases). The germline V gene has CDR1 MGHRA and CDR2 YSYEKL. The CDR3 sequence is 17 residues long. Trimming cost V 1 base and J 0 bases, with 12 bases left between them. Written as DNA, the CDR3 is TGCGCCAGCAGCCAAGTAAGGGGCTCCGCGAACACCGGGGAGCTGTTTTTT. Its translation is CASSQVRGSANTGELFF.

V gene TRBV3-1 (or the pseudogene TRBV3-2) combines with J gene TRBJ2-2, with D tentatively TRBD2 (6 bases). This CDR3 is 16 amino acids long. Germline V lookup: CDR1 LGHDT, CDR2 YNNKEL (reference sequence). The V end lost 0 bases, the J end lost 4 bases, and 12 bases lay between the germline ends. As DNA, the CDR3 is TGTGCCAGCAGCCAAGAGTACGGAGGGCCCACCGGGGAGCTGTTTTTT. Translating gives CASSQEYGGPTGELFF.

The genes are TRBV7-2 and TRBJ2-7, with TRBD1 matching over 8 bases. With 3 bases clipped from V and 2 bases from J, the junction kept 3 bases outside the gene matches. CDR1 is SGHTA, CDR2 FQGNSA, per germline. The CDR3 is 14 residues long. CDR3 protein: CASSFSGGAYEQYF. For the CDR3, the DNA is TGTGCCAGCAGCTTTTCAGGGGGCGCCTACGAGCAGTACTTC. The variable domain in full, with the rest retrieved from reference TRBV7-2 and TRBJ2-7, is GAGVSQSPSNKVTEKGKDVELRCDPISGHTALYWYRQSLGQGLEFLIYFQGNSAPDKSGLPSDRFSAERTGGSVSTLTIQRTQQEDSAVYLCASSFSGGAYEQYFGPGTRLTVT.

The count of this clone is one. The chain couples TRBV28 to TRBJ2-7, with a tentative D call TRBD2 (6 bases). The CDR3 extends over 14 amino acids. V dropped 5 bases and J dropped 3 bases, with 14 bases sitting between them. In germline, CDR1 is MDHEN, CDR2 SYDVKM. DNA of the CDR3: TGTGCCAGCAGTCGGCGGGACTTAGGCTACGAGCAGTACTTC. Translation gives CASSRRDLGYEQYF.

The CDR3 coding sequence is TGTGCCAGCAGCTCCTCCCCCTCTTACACCGGGGAGCTGTTTTTT. Amino acid sequence: CASSSSPSYTGELFF. V is TRBV7-3 and J is TRBJ2-2; D not certain. The CDR3 has 15 residues. Trimming removed 4 bases from V and 3 bases from J, with 12 bases in between. Germline loops: CDR1 SGHTA, CDR2 FQGTGA.

The CDR3 protein is CASSEGGGPLSYEQYF. The DNA for the CDR3 is TGTGCCAGCAGTGAAGGAGGGGGTCCTCTCTCCTACGAGCAGTACTTC. The chain has TRBV6-1 and TRBJ2-7, with D possibly being TRBD1 (6 bases). Germline V gene lookup returns CDR1 MNHNS and CDR2 SASEGT. This CDR3 contains 16 residues. Trimming stripped 1 base from V and 0 bases from J, with 13 bases between.

This clone was seen just once. The chain couples TRBV28 to TRBJ2-7; the D gene is possibly TRBD2 (6 bases). The V end was cut by 7 bases, the J end by 2 bases, with 15 bases between. The CDR3 extends over 14 amino acids. Germline assignment: CDR1 MDHEN and CDR2 SYDVKM. The CDR3 here is CASTDGTPTYEQYF. The CDR3 DNA reads as TGTGCCAGCACCGACGGGACTCCCACCTACGAGCAGTACTTC.

V and J are TRBV30 and TRBJ2-1; maybe TRBD1 (5 bases). Trimming stripped 3 bases from V and 9 bases from J, with 18 bases between. The CDR3 extends over 14 amino acids. Germline CDR1 reads GTSNPN; CDR2 reads SVGIG (reference sequence). CDR3 protein: CAWRSQGEWTEQFF. The DNA of the CDR3 is TGTGCCTGGAGGTCGCAGGGTGAGTGGACTGAGCAGTTCTTC.

The gene calls are TRBV5-5 and TRBJ1-4, with D perhaps matching TRBD1 (6 bases). This CDR3 is built from 15 residues. Germline assignment: CDR1 SGHKS and CDR2 YYEKEE (reference sequence). V lost 0 bases and J 3 bases, leaving 9 bases between the germline ends. As DNA, the CDR3 is TGTGCCAGCAGCTTGGCCAGGGGCCCTAATGAAAAACTGTTTTTT. This encodes CASSLARGPNEKLFF.

V usage is TRBV7-2 and J usage is TRBJ1-5, with D unresolved. This CDR3 contains 14 residues. Trimming removed 5 bases from V and 7 bases from J, with 15 bases in between. CDR1 is SGHTA and CDR2 is FQGNSA in the germline V gene. CDR3 sequence reads: CASSVGGQQQPQHF. The CDR3 coding sequence is TGTGCCAGCAGCGTAGGTGGGCAGCAGCAGCCCCAGCATTTT.

The chain employs TRBV3-1 (or the pseudogene TRBV3-2) and TRBJ2-7, with D perhaps TRBD1 (6 bases). CDR1 and CDR2 (germline): LGHDT, YNNKEL (reference sequence). V lost 1 base, J lost 0 bases, and 10 bases lay in between. The CDR3 totals 15 residues. This chain's CDR3 is CASSQGGHSSYEQYF. The CDR3 region has the DNA TGTGCCAGCAGCCAAGGGGGGCACAGCTCCTACGAGCAGTACTTC.

This clone has just one count. The chain employs TRBV4-1 and TRBJ2-1, with D possibly matching TRBD2 (5 bases). The V and J ends lost 0 bases and 8 bases respectively, with 5 bases between them. This CDR3 comprises 12 residues. Germline V gene data show CDR1 as MGHRA and CDR2 as YSYEKL. In DNA form, the CDR3 reads TGCGCCAGCAGCCAAGAGGGAGATGAGCAGTTCTTC. Translation gives CASSQEGDEQFF.

The chain has TRBV30 and TRBJ1-3; D ambiguous. Germline CDR1 and CDR2: GTSNPN and SVGIG (reference sequence). The CDR3 extends over 13 amino acids. Trimming pared 2 bases from V and 4 bases from J, leaving 9 bases between. This CDR3 reads CAWSWAGGNTIYF. Written as DNA, the CDR3 is TGTGCCTGGAGTTGGGCAGGAGGAAACACCATATATTTT.

The chain joins TRBV28 to TRBJ1-5; a weak D match, TRBD1 (5 bases). CDR1 and CDR2 (germline): MDHEN, SYDVKM. CDR3 length equals 15 residues. V lost 5 bases to trimming and J lost 4 bases, with 15 bases between them. CDR3 amino acids: CASSPHPQGNQPQHF. Here the CDR3 DNA reads TGTGCCAGCAGTCCCCATCCGCAGGGAAATCAGCCCCAGCATTTT. The variable domain in full, with the rest retrieved from reference TRBV28 and TRBJ1-5, is DVKVTQSSRYLVKRTGEKVFLECVQDMDHENMFWYRQDPGLGLRLIYFSYDVKMKEKGDIPEGYSVSREKKERFSLILESASTNQTSMYLCASSPHPQGNQPQHFGDGTRLSIL.

This clone came up a few times. The sample contains more than one DNA sequence encoding this CDR3. This chain connects TRBV29-1 to TRBJ1-4; 9 positions agree with TRBD1. Germline V gives CDR1 SQVTM, CDR2 ANQGSEA. This CDR3 has 13 residues. V trimming: 7 bases; J trimming: 5 bases; junction bases outside the gene matches: 5. The CDR3 reads CSATGTGNEKLFF. The CDR3, as DNA: TGCAGCGCCACCGGGACAGGGAATGAAAAACTGTTTTTT.

The chain uses TRBV28 and TRBJ2-2; unclear D gene. Trimming stripped 5 bases from V and 2 bases from J, with 12 bases between. Looked up from germline, CDR1 is MDHEN and CDR2 is SYDVKM. The length of the CDR3 is 15 residues. CDR3 sequence reads: CASSQTFLNTGELFF. CDR3 nucleotide sequence: TGTGCCAGCAGTCAGACATTCCTAAACACCGGGGAGCTGTTTTTT.

The genes are TRBV7-9 and TRBJ1-2; TRBD1 matches 8 bases. CDR1 and CDR2 from the germline V gene are SEHNR and FQNEAQ (reference sequence). The CDR3 has 14 residues. J gave up 8 bases and V 3 bases, and 8 bases lay outside the gene matches. The CDR3 loop is CASSFQTGAEGYTF. CDR3 nucleotide sequence: TGTGCCAGCAGCTTCCAGACAGGGGCGGAAGGCTACACCTTC.

This clone was found a few times. Other nucleotide sequences in the sample specify the same CDR3. The chain carries TRBV7-2 and TRBJ2-1; 10 bases are a match to TRBD2. Per germline, CDR1 SGHTA and CDR2 FQGNSA. The CDR3 is 13 amino acids. The trim removed 8 bases at V and 4 bases at J, leaving 2 bases unmatched. CDR3 region: CASRTSGYNEQFF. The CDR3 DNA follows: TGTGCCAGCCGGACTAGCGGATACAATGAGCAGTTCTTC.

V and J are TRBV2 and TRBJ2-7; tentative D call: TRBD1 (6 bases). The CDR3 has 15 amino acids. Deletions cut 6 bases from V and 3 bases from J, with 18 bases between. The germline gives CDR1 SNHLY, CDR2 FYNNEI. Written as DNA, the CDR3 is TGTGCCAGCAGCGTCAGGACGGGACAACTCTACGAGCAGTACTTC. It specifies CASSVRTGQLYEQYF. Full variable domain (outside the CDR3, taken from reference TRBV2 and TRBJ2-7): EPEVTQTPSHQVTQMGQEVILRCVPISNHLYFYWYRQILGQKVEFLVSFYNNEISEKSEIFDDQFSVERPDGSNFTLKIRSTKLEDSAMYFCASSVRTGQLYEQYFGPGTRLTVT.

V and J are TRBV14 and TRBJ2-7; the match to TRBD1 covers 7 bases. Germline V gene lookup returns CDR1 SGHDN and CDR2 FVKESK. The CDR3 loop spans 13 amino acids. J was trimmed by 4 bases and V by 4 bases; bases with no gene match: 4. For the CDR3, the DNA is TGTGCCAGCAGCCGACAGGGTGTGTACGAGCAGTACTTC. This sequence encodes CASSRQGVYEQYF.